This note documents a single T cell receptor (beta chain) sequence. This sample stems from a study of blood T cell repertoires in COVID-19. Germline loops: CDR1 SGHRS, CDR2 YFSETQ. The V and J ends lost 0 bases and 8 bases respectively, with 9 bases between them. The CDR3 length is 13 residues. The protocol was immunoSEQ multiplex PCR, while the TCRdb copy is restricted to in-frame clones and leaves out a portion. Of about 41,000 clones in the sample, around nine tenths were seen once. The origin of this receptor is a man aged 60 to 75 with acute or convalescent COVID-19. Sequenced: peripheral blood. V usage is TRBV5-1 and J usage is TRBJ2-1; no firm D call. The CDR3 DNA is TGCGCCAGCAGCTTGGGGGCATTCGATGAGCAGTTCTTC. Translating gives CASSLGAFDEQFF.